This T cell receptor beta chain appears in the sequencing data of a study of resident and recirculating memory T cells in vitiligo. Study-wide background: Samples were epidermis from two lesional and two nonlesional sites, plus PBMCs.

The data were produced by immunoSEQ multiplex PCR, yet TCRdb's version contains in-frame clones alone and is incomplete. The sample has 40,000 to 45,000 clones; 80% to 95% are singletons. Study-wide findings and caveats: Clonality differed among vitiligo lesions, with no unique dominant clone. Sequences differed between biopsy sites and patients, suggesting private specificity.

V was pared by 4 bases and J by 0 bases, with 6 bases of the junction left unmatched. The CDR3 totals 16 residues. The germline CDR1 and CDR2 sequences are SGHRS and YFSETQ. Points on this clone: Antigen unknown.

V and J are TRBV5-1 and TRBJ1-3; TRBD1 matches at 8 bases. The sequence derives from a male donor with vitiligo. Sequenced input: blood. The CDR3 spells CASSRTGLDSGNTIYF. DNA for the CDR3: TGCGCCAGCAGCCGGACAGGGCTCGACTCTGGAAACACCATATATTTT.